A selection of T cell receptor beta chains follows, all from one sample in a study of lymphopenia after photon versus proton radiotherapy. Libraries were prepared by immunoSEQ multiplex PCR; TCRdb keeps only in-frame clonotypes and omits some of them. Among approximately 45,000 clones listed, over 75% were seen once. The material sequenced was peripheral blood, taken from a patient treated with photon-based radiotherapy. Source of these receptors: a man aged 35 to 55 with gastric cancer. Both conserved end residues are part of each CDR3. D genes are given only for firm matches. Clone size appears in some rows only: once, few, many, or a class for an expanded clone.

d_call,v_call,clone_size,j_call,cdr3_nt,cdr3_aa
NA,TRBV4-3,NA,TRBJ1-2,TGCGCCAGCAGCCAAGATAGGGGGACATGGGATGGCTACACCTTC,CASSQDRGTWDGYTF
NA,TRBV30,NA,TRBJ2-7,TGTGCCTGGAGTTCTTCCTACGAGCAGTACTTC,CAWSSSYEQYF
NA,TRBV6-6,NA,TRBJ1-1,TGTGCCAGCAGTGGGCTCGGAGGGAACACTGAAGCTTTCTTT,CASSGLGGNTEAFF
NA,TRBV4-3,few,TRBJ1-5,TGCGCCAGCAGCCAAGGAATTTCGCAGCCCCAGCATTTT,CASSQGISQPQHF
TRBD1,TRBV11-3,NA,TRBJ2-7,TGTGCCAGCAGCCTCGGGTCTGGACAGGGGGACGAGCAGTACTTC,CASSLGSGQGDEQYF
NA,TRBV19,few,TRBJ1-4,TGCAACGGTCAAAAACTGTTTTTT,CNGQKLFF
NA,TRBV14,NA,TRBJ2-5,TGTGCCAGCAGCCAAGGAACCCAAGAGACCCAGTACTTC,CASSQGTQETQYF
NA,TRBV9,few,TRBJ1-4,TGTGCCAGCAGCGTAGATGTCGGGGGGGAAAAACTGTTTTTT,CASSVDVGGEKLFF
TRBD1,TRBV5-4,once,TRBJ1-1,TGTGCCAGCAGCTTGGACAGGGGGTTGGCGAACACTGAAGCTTTCTTT,CASSLDRGLANTEAFF
NA,TRBV19,NA,TRBJ1-2,TGTGCCAGTAGTCTCGAGACAACTAACTATGGCTACACCTTC,CASSLETTNYGYTF
NA,TRBV7-6,NA,TRBJ2-6,TGTGCCAGCAGCTTAATGGGTTGGGGGGACGGGGCCAACGTCCTGACTTTC,CASSLMGWGDGANVLTF
NA,TRBV6-5,few,TRBJ1-5,TGTGCCAGCAGTCCCAACGGGGTACAGCCCCAGCATTTT,CASSPNGVQPQHF
NA,TRBV7-6,once,TRBJ2-5,TGTGCCAGCAGCACCGGGGGCCTCGAGACCCAGTACTTC,CASSTGGLETQYF
NA,TRBV7-2,NA,TRBJ2-7,TGTGCCAGCAGCCAGAGCCTCTCCTACGAGCAGTACTTC,CASSQSLSYEQYF
NA,TRBV30,NA,TRBJ1-1,TGTGCCTGGAGTGTAGGGACGGCGGCTTTCTTT,CAWSVGTAAFF
TRBD1,TRBV7-9,few,TRBJ1-6,TGTGCCAGCAGCCCGGGACAGCAGAATTCACCCCTCCACTTT,CASSPGQQNSPLHF
NA,TRBV19,NA,TRBJ1-5,TGTGCCACCGGGGTTAATAGCAATCAGCCCCAGCATTTT,CATGVNSNQPQHF
NA,TRBV27,NA,TRBJ1-5,TGTGCCAGCAGCCTAGGGCATAGCAATCAGCCCCAGCATTTT,CASSLGHSNQPQHF
NA,TRBV2,medium-sized,TRBJ1-5,TGTGCCAGCAGTGAAGTTCACGACCTAAATAGCAATCAGCCCCAGCATTTT,CASSEVHDLNSNQPQHF
NA,TRBV9,NA,TRBJ1-2,TGTGCCAGCAGCCGGGATGAGGCCTATGGCTACACCTTC,CASSRDEAYGYTF
TRBD1,TRBV29-1,NA,TRBJ1-2,TGCAGCGCCAAGGGACAGGGACGATATGGCTACACCTTC,CSAKGQGRYGYTF
NA,TRBV19,NA,TRBJ2-4,TGTGCCAGTAGTACCGTCGGGGAAGGCAAAAACATTCAGTACTTC,CASSTVGEGKNIQYF
NA,TRBV6-1,NA,TRBJ1-1,TGTGCCAGCAGTGAAGGGCCTGGCAGGAGGAACACTGAAGCTTTCTTT,CASSEGPGRRNTEAFF
NA,TRBV7-9,NA,TRBJ1-4,TGTGCCAGCAGTCTCAGGGAGTGGGGTGAAAAACTGTTTTTT,CASSLREWGEKLFF
TRBD1,TRBV2,NA,TRBJ2-3,TGTGCCAGCGGAGTGAAACCCCCTCGGACAGGATCTGCCCCAGATACGCAGTATTTT,CASGVKPPRTGSAPDTQYF
NA,TRBV10-3,few,TRBJ1-1,TGTGCCATCAGTGGTGTGGGGAACACTGAAGCTTTCTTT,CAISGVGNTEAFF
TRBD2,TRBV5-4,NA,TRBJ2-1,TGTGCCAGCAGCTTGTCGGGGGGGCCTTACAATGAGCAGTTCTTC,CASSLSGGPYNEQFF
NA,TRBV15,NA,TRBJ2-1,TGTGCCACCAGCAGTTATGTGGGAGCCTACAATGAGCAGTTCTTC,CATSSYVGAYNEQFF
NA,TRBV28,NA,TRBJ1-1,TGTGCCAGCAGTTTGGCCACTGAAGCTTTCTTT,CASSLATEAFF
NA,TRBV4-1,NA,TRBJ2-1,TGCGCCAGCAGCCAAGATCATGCAGGTATCTATGAGCAGTTCTTC,CASSQDHAGIYEQFF
NA,TRBV7-2,NA,TRBJ2-3,TGTGCCAGCAGCCCCGAAGGGCTTAGCACAGATACGCAGTATTTT,CASSPEGLSTDTQYF
NA,TRBV30,NA,TRBJ1-5,TGTGCCTGGACTCGGGGGGTCAATCAGCCCCAGCATTTT,CAWTRGVNQPQHF
NA,TRBV30,NA,TRBJ1-2,TGTGCCTGGAGCGTCCGGGGTGGCTACACCTTC,CAWSVRGGYTF
NA,TRBV7-9,NA,TRBJ2-2,TGTGCCAGCAGCTTAGCGGGGGGTCCCGGGGAGCTGTTTTTT,CASSLAGGPGELFF
NA,TRBV6-6,NA,TRBJ1-2,TGTGCCAGCAGCCAGACAGGCGGCCTCTATGGCTACACCTTC,CASSQTGGLYGYTF
NA,TRBV29-1,once,TRBJ2-7,TGCAGCGTTCCTGGGTCCCAAGGCGAGCAGTACTTC,CSVPGSQGEQYF
NA,TRBV18,NA,TRBJ1-6,TGTGCCAGCTCACCACGGGAAGGAGATTCACCCCTCCACTTT,CASSPREGDSPLHF
NA,TRBV19,NA,TRBJ1-5,TGTGCCAGTAGTGGATGGGGGGTCGACAATCAGCCCCAGCATTTT,CASSGWGVDNQPQHF
TRBD1,TRBV7-2,NA,TRBJ2-5,TGTGCCAGCAGTTTTGACAGGGCTAGGGGTTGGGAGACCCAGTACTTC,CASSFDRARGWETQYF
TRBD2,TRBV19,few,TRBJ2-3,TGTGCCACAAATAGCGGGGGCCTCACAGATACGCAGTATTTT,CATNSGGLTDTQYF
NA,TRBV5-8,NA,TRBJ1-2,TGTGCCAGCAGCTGGGTCAGGGGTTCCTATGGCTACACCTTC,CASSWVRGSYGYTF
NA,TRBV19,few,TRBJ2-1,TGTGCCAGTAGACAGTCAATGGCTGAGCAGTTCTTC,CASRQSMAEQFF
NA,TRBV30,NA,TRBJ2-3,TGTGCCGGAACCCGACCCCCGGCTACGCAGTATTTT,CAGTRPPATQYF
NA,TRBV2,NA,TRBJ1-2,TGTGCCAGCAGCGCCGGGGGAACCGGGTATGGCTACACCTTC,CASSAGGTGYGYTF